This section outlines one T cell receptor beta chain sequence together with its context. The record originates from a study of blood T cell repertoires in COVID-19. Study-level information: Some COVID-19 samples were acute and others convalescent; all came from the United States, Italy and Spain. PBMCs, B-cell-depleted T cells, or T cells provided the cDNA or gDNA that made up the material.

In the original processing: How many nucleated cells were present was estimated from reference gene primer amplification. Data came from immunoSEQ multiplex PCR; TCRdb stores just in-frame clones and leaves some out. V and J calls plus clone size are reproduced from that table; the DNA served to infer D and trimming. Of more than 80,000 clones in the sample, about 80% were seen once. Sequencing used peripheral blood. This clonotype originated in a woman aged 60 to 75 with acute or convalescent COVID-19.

This CDR3 is CASSSSPGQGSEQYF. CDR3 bases: TGTGCCAGCAGCTCATCACCGGGACAGGGGTCCGAGCAGTACTTC. V gene TRBV3-1 (or the pseudogene TRBV3-2) combines with J gene TRBJ2-7; 10 positions match TRBD1. This CDR3 contains 15 residues. Trimming removed 5 bases from V and 6 bases from J; junction bases left unmatched: 10. CDR1 and CDR2 (germline): LGHDT, YNNKEL (reference sequence).